This T cell receptor (beta chain) was found in a study of T cell changes during pregnancy in multiple sclerosis. This CDR3 region has 17 residues. CDR1 and CDR2 (germline): MDHEN, SYDVKM. V was cut by 7 bases and J by 0 bases, with 18 bases left in between. Profiling relied on immunoSEQ multiplex PCR, and the TCRdb table lists in-frame clones only, not all of them. The sample holds under 110,000 clones; approximately 90% are singletons and the top ten take roughly 1.7%. The sequence was obtained from a female donor with multiple sclerosis, enrolled in a pregnancy study. The sequencing here drew on peripheral blood, taken after pregnancy. The chain joins TRBV28 to TRBJ1-4; no reliable D call. The CDR3 bases are TGTGCCAGCAAGACCGACACCTCTCCCGCAACTAATGAAAAACTGTTTTTT. Protein product: CASKTDTSPATNEKLFF.